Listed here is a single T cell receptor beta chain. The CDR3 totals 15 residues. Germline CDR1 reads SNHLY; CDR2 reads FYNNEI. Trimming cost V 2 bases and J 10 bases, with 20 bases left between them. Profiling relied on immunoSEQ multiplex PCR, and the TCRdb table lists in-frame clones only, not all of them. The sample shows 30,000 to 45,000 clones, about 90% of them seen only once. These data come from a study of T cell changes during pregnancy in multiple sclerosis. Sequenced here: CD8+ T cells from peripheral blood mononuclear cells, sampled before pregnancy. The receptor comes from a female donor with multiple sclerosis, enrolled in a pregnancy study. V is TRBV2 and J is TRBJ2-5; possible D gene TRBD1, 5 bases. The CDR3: CASSERQGPNICQYF. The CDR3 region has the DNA TGTGCCAGCAGTGAACGGCAGGGCCCCAATATTTGCCAGTACTTC.